The following is a TCR beta chain sequence with its context. The table lists this clonotype with many counts. The target of this receptor is not known. Per-base quality was not reported, and no clone a single base away is much larger than it. Interpreted using the paper, the treatment or condition label stands for: live attenuated yellow fever vaccine strain. PBMCs were isolated from peripheral blood using a standard Ficoll-Paque protocol. CD4 and CD8 T-cell fractions were isolated with Dynabeads CD4 and CD8 positive selection kits. TriZol was used to extract RNA from bulk PBMCs, from CD4 and CD8 fractions, and from dextramer-positive and dextramer-negative fractions. This sample was taken from a study of T cells after yellow fever vaccination (dated by TCRdb to about 2019). About the investigation overall: The SMART-Seq v4 Ultra Low Input RNA kit was used to prepare libraries from fractions with low cell numbers. The cohort comprised two healthy male donors, one aged 18 to 30 and one aged 30 to 40 years. Blood samples were taken at several timepoints before and after primary and secondary immunization, and bulk PBMC replicates and cell subsets were isolated. To follow T-cell clones before and after primary and booster YFV17D yellow fever vaccination, bulk TCR alpha and beta repertoires were sequenced over time.

TCR cDNA was synthesized by 5'RACE template switching, through which a universal primer site and unique molecular identifiers were introduced. Priming for cDNA synthesis came from both the TCR alpha and TCR beta constant segments. Library amplification involved two PCR steps, and the second step added sample barcodes and sequencing adapters. Sequencing of libraries was performed on Illumina HiSeq 2500 (2x100 bp) or NovaSeq (2x150 bp). The source study handled its data this way. Reads were demultiplexed and collapsed into UMI consensus sequences with MIGEC, and V(D)J alignment was performed with MiXCR. Vaccine-responding clonotypes were defined with edgeR using replicate PBMC samples, requiring FDR below 0.01 and a log2 fold change above 5 up to day 15. CD4 or CD8 identity was assigned to each bulk clonotype according to whether the clonotype was present at higher abundance in the sequenced CD4 repertoire or the sequenced CD8 repertoire. The public reads were reprocessed in TCRdb via fastp at Q25 and MiXCR, keeping in-frame beta chains. Rows merge per CDR3 protein into single entries with the most common DNA and genes. The V and J calls follow TCRdb's processing rather than the paper's. The sample table holds 100,000 to 150,000 distinct CDR3 sequences, of which roughly 6.7% were seen once. Of the sample, roughly 2.6% is held by the ten largest clones.

The research as a whole found: The secondary T-cell response was found to be weaker but faster than the primary response, with a peak reached on day 5 rather than on day 15. Most clones expanded after primary vaccination were re-detected after the booster (around 96% of CD4 and approximately 85% of CD8), suggesting broad memory maintenance. Because abundant contaminating clonotypes from the bulk population could be contained in FACS-sorted repertoires, computational filtering was required. The study included only two donors, which limits how far the findings can be generalized. A small share of clonotypes occurred in both CD4 and CD8 compartments, likely arising from convergent recombination.

Sequences SGHTA (CDR1) and FQGTGA (CDR2) are obtained from the germline V gene. Measured from the cysteine to the phenylalanine, the CDR3 is 12 residues long. Of the read, only the CDR3 DNA is kept; its 36 bases are in frame from base 1. V is pruned by 5 bases and J by 7 bases, leaving 3 bases of the junction without a gene match. The sequence was obtained from a man aged 18 to 35 who received the YFV17D yellow fever vaccine. The sequences come from CD4+ T cells sorted from PBMCs, collected roughly 10 days after the first yellow fever vaccination. The chain uses TRBV7-3 and TRBJ1-1, with 8 bases aligning to TRBD1. The encoded CDR3 is CASSPGTGEAFF. The DNA reads as follows: TGTGCCAGCAGCCCGGGGACAGGTGAAGCTTTCTTT.